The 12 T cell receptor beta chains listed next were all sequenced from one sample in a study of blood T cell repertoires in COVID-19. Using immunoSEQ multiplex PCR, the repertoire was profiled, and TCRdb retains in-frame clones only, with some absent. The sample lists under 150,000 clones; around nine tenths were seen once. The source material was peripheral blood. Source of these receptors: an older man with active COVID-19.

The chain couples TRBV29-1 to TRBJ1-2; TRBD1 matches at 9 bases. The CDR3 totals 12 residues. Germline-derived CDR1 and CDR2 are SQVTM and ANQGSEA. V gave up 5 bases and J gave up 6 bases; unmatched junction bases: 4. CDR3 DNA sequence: TGCAGCGTTAGACAGGGGGAGCATGGCTACACCTTC. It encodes CSVRQGEHGYTF.

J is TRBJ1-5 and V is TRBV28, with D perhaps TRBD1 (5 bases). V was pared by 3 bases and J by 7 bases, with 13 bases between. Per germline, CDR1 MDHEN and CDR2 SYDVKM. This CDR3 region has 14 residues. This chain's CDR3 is CASSFRGLSQPQHF. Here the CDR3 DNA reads TGTGCCAGCAGTTTTAGGGGTTTGTCGCAGCCCCAGCATTTT.

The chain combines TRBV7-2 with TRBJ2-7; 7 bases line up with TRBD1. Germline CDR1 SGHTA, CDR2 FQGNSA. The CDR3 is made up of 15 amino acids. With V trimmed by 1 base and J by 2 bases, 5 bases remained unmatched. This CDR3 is CASSLERTGPYEQYF. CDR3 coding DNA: TGTGCCAGCAGCTTAGAGCGGACAGGCCCCTACGAGCAGTACTTC.

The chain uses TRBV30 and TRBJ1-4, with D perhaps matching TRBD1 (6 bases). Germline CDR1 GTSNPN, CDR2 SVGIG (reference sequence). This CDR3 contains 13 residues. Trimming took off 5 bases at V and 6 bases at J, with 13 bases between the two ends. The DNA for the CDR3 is TGTGCCTGGCAGCAGGGGAACCATGAAAAACTGTTTTTT. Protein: CAWQQGNHEKLFF.

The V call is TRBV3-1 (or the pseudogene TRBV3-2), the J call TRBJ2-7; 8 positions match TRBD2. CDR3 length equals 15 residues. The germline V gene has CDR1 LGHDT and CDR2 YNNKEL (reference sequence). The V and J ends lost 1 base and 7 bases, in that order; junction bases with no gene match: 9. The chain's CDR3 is CASSQATRGRWEQYF. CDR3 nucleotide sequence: TGTGCCAGCAGCCAAGCTACGCGCGGGAGGTGGGAGCAGTACTTC.

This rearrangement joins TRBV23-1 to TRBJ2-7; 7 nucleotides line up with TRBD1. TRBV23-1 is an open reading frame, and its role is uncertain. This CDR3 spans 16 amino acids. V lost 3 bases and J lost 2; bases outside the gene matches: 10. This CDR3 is CASSHPDRVYPYEQYF. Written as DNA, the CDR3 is TGCGCCAGCAGTCACCCCGACAGGGTTTACCCCTACGAGCAGTACTTC.

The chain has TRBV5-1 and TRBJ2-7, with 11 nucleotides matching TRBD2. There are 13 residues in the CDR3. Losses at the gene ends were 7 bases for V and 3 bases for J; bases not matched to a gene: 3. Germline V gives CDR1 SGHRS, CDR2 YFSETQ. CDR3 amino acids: CASATSGNYEQYF. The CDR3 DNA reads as TGCGCCAGCGCGACTAGCGGGAACTACGAGCAGTACTTC.

The chain's CDR3 is CAWGSGTSPHEQYF. The CDR3 DNA sequence: TGTGCCTGGGGGTCCGGGACTAGTCCCCACGAGCAGTACTTC. The gene calls are TRBV30 and TRBJ2-7, with TRBD2 identical over 8 bases. The V and J ends lost 5 bases and 5 bases, in that order; junction bases with no gene match: 11. The germline V gene has CDR1 GTSNPN and CDR2 SVGIG (reference sequence). The length of the CDR3 is 14 residues.

CDR3 loop: CASRQLGLDDEQFF. The CDR3, as DNA: TGTGCCAGCAGACAACTAGGGTTGGACGATGAGCAGTTCTTC. The chain carries TRBV27 and TRBJ2-1, with D perhaps matching TRBD2 (5 bases). Germline-derived CDR1 and CDR2 are MNHEY and SMNVEV (reference sequence). This CDR3 has 14 residues. Trimming pared 6 bases from V and 8 bases from J, leaving 17 bases between.

CDR3 loop: CAWSVGDTQYF. As DNA, the CDR3 is TGTGCCTGGAGTGTCGGTGATACGCAGTATTTT. V gene TRBV30 combines with J gene TRBJ2-3; no reliable D call. CDR1 GTSNPN and CDR2 SVGIG come from the germline V gene (reference sequence). The CDR3 contains 11 residues. V lost 0 bases and J lost 6, with 4 bases in between.

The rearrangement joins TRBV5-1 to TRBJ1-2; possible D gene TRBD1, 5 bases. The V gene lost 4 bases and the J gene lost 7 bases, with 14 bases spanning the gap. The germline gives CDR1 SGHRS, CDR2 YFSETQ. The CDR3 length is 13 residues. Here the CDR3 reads CASSIGGEGGYTF. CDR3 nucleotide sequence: TGCGCCAGCAGCATCGGAGGGGAGGGTGGCTACACCTTC.

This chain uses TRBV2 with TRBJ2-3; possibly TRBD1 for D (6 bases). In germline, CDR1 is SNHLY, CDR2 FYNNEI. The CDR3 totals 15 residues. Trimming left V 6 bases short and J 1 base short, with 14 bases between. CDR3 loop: CASRPQGVGTDTQYF. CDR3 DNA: TGTGCCAGCAGACCACAGGGAGTCGGCACAGATACGCAGTATTTT.